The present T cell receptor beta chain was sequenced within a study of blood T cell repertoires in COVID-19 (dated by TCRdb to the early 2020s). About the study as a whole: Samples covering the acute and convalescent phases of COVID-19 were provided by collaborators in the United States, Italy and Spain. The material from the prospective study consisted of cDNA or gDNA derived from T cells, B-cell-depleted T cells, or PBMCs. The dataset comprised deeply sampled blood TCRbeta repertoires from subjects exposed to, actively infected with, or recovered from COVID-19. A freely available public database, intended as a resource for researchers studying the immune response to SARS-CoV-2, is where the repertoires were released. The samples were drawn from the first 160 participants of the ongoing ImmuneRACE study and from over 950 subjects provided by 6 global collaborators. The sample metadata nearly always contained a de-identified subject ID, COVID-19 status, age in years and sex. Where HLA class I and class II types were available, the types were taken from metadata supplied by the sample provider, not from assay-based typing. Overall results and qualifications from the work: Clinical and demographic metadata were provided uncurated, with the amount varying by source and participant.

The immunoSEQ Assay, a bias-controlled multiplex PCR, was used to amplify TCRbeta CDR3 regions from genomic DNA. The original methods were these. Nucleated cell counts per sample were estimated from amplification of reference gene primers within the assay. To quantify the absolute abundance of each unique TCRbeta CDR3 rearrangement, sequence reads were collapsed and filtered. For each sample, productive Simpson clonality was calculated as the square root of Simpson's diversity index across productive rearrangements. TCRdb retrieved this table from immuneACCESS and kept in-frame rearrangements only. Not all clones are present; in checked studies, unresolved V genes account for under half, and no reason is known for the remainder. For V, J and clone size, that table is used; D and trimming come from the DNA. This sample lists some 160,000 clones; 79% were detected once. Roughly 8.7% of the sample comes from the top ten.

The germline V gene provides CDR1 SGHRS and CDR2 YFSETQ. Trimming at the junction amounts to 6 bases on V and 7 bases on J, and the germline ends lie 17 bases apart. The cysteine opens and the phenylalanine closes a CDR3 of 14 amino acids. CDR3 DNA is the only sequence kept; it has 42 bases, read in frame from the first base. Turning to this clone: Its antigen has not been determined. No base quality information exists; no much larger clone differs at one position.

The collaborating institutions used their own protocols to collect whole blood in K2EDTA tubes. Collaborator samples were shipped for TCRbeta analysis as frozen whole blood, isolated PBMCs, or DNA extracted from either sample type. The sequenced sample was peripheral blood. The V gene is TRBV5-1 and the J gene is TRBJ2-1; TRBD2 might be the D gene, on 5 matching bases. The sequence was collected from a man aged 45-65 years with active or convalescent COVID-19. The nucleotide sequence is TGCGCCAGCACCTTTATATCGGGAAATAATGAGCAGTTCTTC. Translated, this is CASTFISGNNEQFF. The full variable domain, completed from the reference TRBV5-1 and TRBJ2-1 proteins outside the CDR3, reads KAGVTQTPRYLIKTRGQQVTLSCSPISGHRSVSWYQQTPGQGLQFLFEYFSETQRNKGNFPGRFSGRQFSNSRSEMNVSTLELGDSALYLCASTFISGNNEQFFGPGTRLTVL.